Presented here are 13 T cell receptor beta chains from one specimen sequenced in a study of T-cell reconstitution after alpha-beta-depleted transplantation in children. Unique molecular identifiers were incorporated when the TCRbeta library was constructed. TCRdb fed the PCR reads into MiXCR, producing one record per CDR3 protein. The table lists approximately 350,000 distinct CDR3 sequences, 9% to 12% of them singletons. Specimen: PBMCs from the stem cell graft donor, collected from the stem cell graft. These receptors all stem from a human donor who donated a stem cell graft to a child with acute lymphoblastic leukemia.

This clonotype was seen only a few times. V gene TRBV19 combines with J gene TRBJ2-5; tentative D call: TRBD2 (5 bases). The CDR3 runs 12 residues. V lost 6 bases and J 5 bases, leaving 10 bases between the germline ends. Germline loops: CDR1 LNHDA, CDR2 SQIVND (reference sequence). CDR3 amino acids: CASRQSGETQYF. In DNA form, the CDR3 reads TGTGCCAGTAGACAGTCGGGGGAGACCCAGTACTTC.

The CDR3 DNA follows: TGTGCCAGCAGTCCCCGGGGGGGGCCTAGCACAGATACGCAGTATTTT. Translated: CASSPRGGPSTDTQYF. The V gene is TRBV12-3 or TRBV12-4, the J gene TRBJ2-3, with 8 positions matching TRBD2. Trimming removed 5 bases from V and 0 bases from J; junction bases left unmatched: 7. CDR3 length equals 16 residues.

In DNA form, the CDR3 reads TGTGCCAGCAGCCAAGAAATACTAGCGGGAGACGAGCAGTACTTC. It yields the protein CASSQEILAGDEQYF. This chain joins TRBV4-2 and TRBJ2-7; the match to TRBD2 covers 11 bases. CDR1 and CDR2 (germline): LGHNA, YNFKEQ. The V segment lost 0 bases and the J segment 5 bases; nucleotides outside the gene matches: 3. This CDR3 spans 15 amino acids.

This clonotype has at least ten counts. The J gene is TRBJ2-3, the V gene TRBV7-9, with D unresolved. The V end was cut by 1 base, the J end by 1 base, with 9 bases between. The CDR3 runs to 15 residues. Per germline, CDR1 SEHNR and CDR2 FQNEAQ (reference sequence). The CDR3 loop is CASSLVAYGTDTQYF. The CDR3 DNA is TGTGCCAGCAGCTTAGTCGCGTACGGCACAGATACGCAGTATTTT.

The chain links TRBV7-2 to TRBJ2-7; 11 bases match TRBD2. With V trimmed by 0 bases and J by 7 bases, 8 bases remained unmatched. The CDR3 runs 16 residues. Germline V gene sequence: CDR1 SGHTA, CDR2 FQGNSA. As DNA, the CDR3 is TGTGCCAGCAGCTTAGCAAGGCCTAGCGGGAGGCGGGAGCAGTACTTC. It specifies CASSLARPSGRREQYF.

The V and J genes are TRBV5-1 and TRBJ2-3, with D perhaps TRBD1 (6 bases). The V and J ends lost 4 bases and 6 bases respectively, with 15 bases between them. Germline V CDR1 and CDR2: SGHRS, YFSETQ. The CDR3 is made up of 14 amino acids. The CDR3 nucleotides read TGCGCCAGCAGCGGGACAAGCGAGGGGGATACGCAGTATTTT. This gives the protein CASSGTSEGDTQYF.

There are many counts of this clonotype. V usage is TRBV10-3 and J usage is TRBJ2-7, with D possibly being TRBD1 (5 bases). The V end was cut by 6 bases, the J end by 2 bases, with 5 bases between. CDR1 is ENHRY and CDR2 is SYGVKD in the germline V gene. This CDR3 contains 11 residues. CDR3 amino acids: CAIRDTYEQYF. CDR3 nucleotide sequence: TGTGCCATCAGGGACACCTACGAGCAGTACTTC.

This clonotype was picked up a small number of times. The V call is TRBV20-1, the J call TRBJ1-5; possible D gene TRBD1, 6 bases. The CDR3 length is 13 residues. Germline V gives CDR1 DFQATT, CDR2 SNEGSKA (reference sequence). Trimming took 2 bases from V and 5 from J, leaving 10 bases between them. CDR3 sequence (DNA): TGCAGTGCTAGACGGACAGAGGATCAGCCCCAGCATTTT. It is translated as CSARRTEDQPQHF.

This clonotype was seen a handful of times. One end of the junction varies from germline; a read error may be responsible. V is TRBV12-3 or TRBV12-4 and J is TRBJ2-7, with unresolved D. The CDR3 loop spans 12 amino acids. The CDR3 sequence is CASSHSSFEQYF. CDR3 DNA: TGTGCCAGTTCCCACTCCTCCTTCGAGCAGTACTTC.

CDR3 protein: CASSLNRGNYGYTF. DNA of the CDR3: TGTGCCAGCAGCTTGAACAGGGGTAACTATGGCTACACCTTC. The chain joins TRBV7-2 to TRBJ1-2; 7 nucleotides agree with TRBD1. The V gene's germline CDR1 is SGHTA and CDR2 FQGNSA. The CDR3 extends over 14 amino acids. V lost 3 bases to trimming and J lost 1 base; unmatched junction nucleotides: 2.

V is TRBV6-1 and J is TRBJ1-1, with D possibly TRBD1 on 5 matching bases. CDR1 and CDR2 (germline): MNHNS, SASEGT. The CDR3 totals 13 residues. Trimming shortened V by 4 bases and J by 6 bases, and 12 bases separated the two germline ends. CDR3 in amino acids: CASSGRGWSEAFF. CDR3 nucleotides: TGTGCCAGCAGTGGACGGGGCTGGTCTGAAGCTTTCTTT.

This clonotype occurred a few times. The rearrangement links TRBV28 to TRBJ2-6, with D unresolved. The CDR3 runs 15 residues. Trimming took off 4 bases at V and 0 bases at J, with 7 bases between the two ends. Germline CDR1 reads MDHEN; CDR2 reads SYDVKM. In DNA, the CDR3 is TGTGCCAGCAGTTCCTCTCTCTCTGGGGCCAACGTCCTGACTTTC. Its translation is CASSSSLSGANVLTF. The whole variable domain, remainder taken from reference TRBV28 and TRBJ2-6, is DVKVTQSSRYLVKRTGEKVFLECVQDMDHENMFWYRQDPGLGLRLIYFSYDVKMKEKGDIPEGYSVSREKKERFSLILESASTNQTSMYLCASSSSLSGANVLTFGAGSRLTVL.

CDR3 residues: CASSLEQRAYNEQFF. The CDR3 DNA reads as TGTGCCAGCAGCTTAGAACAGAGAGCCTACAATGAGCAGTTCTTC. The chain joins TRBV13 to TRBJ2-1; D uncertain. The CDR3 is made up of 15 amino acids. Per germline, CDR1 PRHDT and CDR2 FYEKMQ (reference sequence). The V end was cut by 1 base, the J end by 2 bases, with 9 bases between.